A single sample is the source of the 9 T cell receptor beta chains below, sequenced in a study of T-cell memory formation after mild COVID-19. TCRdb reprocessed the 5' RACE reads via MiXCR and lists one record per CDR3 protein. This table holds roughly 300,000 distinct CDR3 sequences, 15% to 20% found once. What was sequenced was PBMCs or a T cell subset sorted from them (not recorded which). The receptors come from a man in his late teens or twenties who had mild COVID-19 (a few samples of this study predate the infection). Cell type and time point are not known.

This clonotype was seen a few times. The CDR3 DNA reads as TGCAGCGTTGAAATTCTACAGGGGTACCATGGCTACACCTTC. This codes for CSVEILQGYHGYTF. The chain joins TRBV29-1 to TRBJ1-2; TRBD1 agrees at 7 bases. With 2 bases clipped from V and 6 bases from J, the junction kept 9 bases outside the gene matches. The CDR3 contains 14 residues. Germline V gene lookup returns CDR1 SQVTM and CDR2 ANQGSEA.

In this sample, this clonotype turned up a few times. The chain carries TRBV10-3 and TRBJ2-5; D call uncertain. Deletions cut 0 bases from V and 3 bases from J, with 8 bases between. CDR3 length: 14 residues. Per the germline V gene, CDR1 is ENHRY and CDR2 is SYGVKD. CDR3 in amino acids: CAISESGTEETQYF. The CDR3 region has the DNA TGTGCCATCAGTGAGTCAGGTACAGAAGAGACCCAGTACTTC.

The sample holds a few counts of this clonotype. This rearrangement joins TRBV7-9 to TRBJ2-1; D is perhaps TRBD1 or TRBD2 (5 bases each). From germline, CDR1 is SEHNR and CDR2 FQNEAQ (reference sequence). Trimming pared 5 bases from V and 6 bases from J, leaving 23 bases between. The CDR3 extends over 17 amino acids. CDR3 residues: CASSGFGGSLTPNEQFF. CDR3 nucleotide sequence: TGTGCCAGCAGCGGATTTGGGGGTAGCCTAACGCCCAATGAGCAGTTCTTC. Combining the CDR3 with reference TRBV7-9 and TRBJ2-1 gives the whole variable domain DTGVSQNPRHKITKRGQNVTFRCDPISEHNRLYWYRQTLGQGPEFLTYFQNEAQLEKSRLLSDRFSAERPKGSFSTLEIQRTEQGDSAMYLCASSGFGGSLTPNEQFFGPGTRLTVL.

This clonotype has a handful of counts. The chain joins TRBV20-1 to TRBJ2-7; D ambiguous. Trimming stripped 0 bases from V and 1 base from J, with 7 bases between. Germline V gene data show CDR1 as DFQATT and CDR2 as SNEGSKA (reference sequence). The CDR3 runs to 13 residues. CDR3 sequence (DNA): TGCAGTGCTAGAGATCACGGGTCCTACGAGCAGTACTTC. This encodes CSARDHGSYEQYF.

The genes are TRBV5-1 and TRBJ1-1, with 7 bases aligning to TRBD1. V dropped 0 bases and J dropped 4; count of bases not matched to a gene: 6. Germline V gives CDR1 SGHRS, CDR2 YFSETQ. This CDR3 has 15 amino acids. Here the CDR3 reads CASSLETGSLTEAFF. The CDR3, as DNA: TGCGCCAGCAGCTTGGAGACAGGGAGTCTCACTGAAGCTTTCTTT.

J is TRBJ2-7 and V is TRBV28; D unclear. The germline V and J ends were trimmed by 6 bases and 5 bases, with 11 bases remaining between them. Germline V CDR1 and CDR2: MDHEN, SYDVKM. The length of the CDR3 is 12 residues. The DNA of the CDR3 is TGTGCCAGCAGCCCCGGTTCTGACGAGCAGTACTTC. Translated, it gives CASSPGSDEQYF.

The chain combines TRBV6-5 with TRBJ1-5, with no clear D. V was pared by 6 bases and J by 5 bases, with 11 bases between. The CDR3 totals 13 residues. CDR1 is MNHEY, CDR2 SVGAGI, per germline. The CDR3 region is CASSRAPDQPQHF. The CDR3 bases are TGTGCCAGCAGCCGTGCCCCAGATCAGCCCCAGCATTTT.

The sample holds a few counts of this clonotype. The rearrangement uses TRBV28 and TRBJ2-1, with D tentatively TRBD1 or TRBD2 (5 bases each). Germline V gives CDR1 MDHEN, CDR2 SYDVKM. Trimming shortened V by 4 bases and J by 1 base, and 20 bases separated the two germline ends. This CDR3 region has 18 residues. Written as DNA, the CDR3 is TGTGCCAGCAGTTCTCCCCTTGGGACCCCAGGGTCCTACAATGAGCAGTTCTTC. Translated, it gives CASSSPLGTPGSYNEQFF.

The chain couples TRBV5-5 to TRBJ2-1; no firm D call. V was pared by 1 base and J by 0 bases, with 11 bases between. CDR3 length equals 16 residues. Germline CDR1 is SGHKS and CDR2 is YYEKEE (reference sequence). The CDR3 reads CASSLIGWASYNEQFF. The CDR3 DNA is TGTGCCAGCAGCTTGATTGGGTGGGCCTCCTACAATGAGCAGTTCTTC.